The 17 T cell receptor beta chains below were found in one sample sequenced in a study of T-cell reconstitution after alpha-beta-depleted transplantation in children. TCRbeta library preparation incorporated unique molecular identifiers. MiXCR, applied by TCRdb to the PCR reads, yields one record per CDR3 protein. The profile covers about 510,000 distinct CDR3 sequences, with over 9.5% appearing a single time and around 15% taken by the ten largest. Specimen: PBMCs, mostly from graft donor cells, collected 180 days after TCRalphabeta/CD19-depleted stem cell transplant. These receptor sequences come from a female patient between 2 and 15 years old who had a stem cell transplant for aplastic anemia, so the T cells may come from the graft donor.

This clonotype appeared a few times. The rearrangement links TRBV20-1 to TRBJ2-7; 7 bases agree with TRBD1. Looked up from germline, CDR1 is DFQATT and CDR2 is SNEGSKA (reference sequence). CDR3 length equals 12 residues. In DNA form, the CDR3 reads TGCGGAGCAGAGGGACAGACCTACGAGCAGTACTTC. Translating gives CGAEGQTYEQYF.

This rearrangement joins TRBV6-1 to TRBJ1-1; 7 bases line up with TRBD1. V was pared by 6 bases and J by 4 bases, with 8 bases of the junction left unmatched. The CDR3 totals 14 residues. Germline V gene sequence: CDR1 MNHNS, CDR2 SASEGT. DNA for the CDR3: TGTGCCAGCAGAAAAGGGGGCGCGAGCACTGAAGCTTTCTTT. This gives the protein CASRKGGASTEAFF.

This clonotype was counted between two and nine times. The CDR3, as DNA: TGCAGCGTCCGGGACGGTAATGAAAAACTGTTTTTT. As protein: CSVRDGNEKLFF. The V and J genes are TRBV29-1 and TRBJ1-4; maybe TRBD1 (5 bases). The CDR3 consists of 12 residues. Trimming took 6 bases from V and 4 from J, leaving 9 bases between them. The germline CDR1 and CDR2 sequences are SQVTM and ANQGSEA.

This clonotype has only a few counts. J is TRBJ2-1 and V is TRBV5-1, with D perhaps matching TRBD2 (6 bases). Germline V lookup: CDR1 SGHRS, CDR2 YFSETQ. This CDR3 has 16 amino acids. Trimming took off 2 bases at V and 5 bases at J, with 17 bases between the two ends. The CDR3 nucleotides are TGCGCCAGCAGCTTATCCCCCACTAGCCGAAACAATGAGCAGTTCTTC. Amino acid sequence: CASSLSPTSRNNEQFF.

The chain combines TRBV6-1 with TRBJ1-1; the match to TRBD1 covers 7 bases. V lost 5 bases and J lost 7; bases outside the gene matches: 13. The CDR3 has 15 residues. Germline V gene data show CDR1 as MNHNS and CDR2 as SASEGT. CDR3 sequence (DNA): TGTGCCAGCAGTCAACTAATTTCGACAGGGATTGAAGCTTTCTTT. Translating gives CASSQLISTGIEAFF.

This clonotype was observed many times. This chain connects TRBV29-1 to TRBJ2-7, with unresolved D. V was clipped by 1 base and J by 2 bases, with 9 bases between them. This CDR3 region has 13 residues. Germline loops: CDR1 SQVTM, CDR2 ANQGSEA. The CDR3 sequence is CSVEGPLAYEQYF. The CDR3 bases are TGCAGCGTTGAAGGCCCGCTAGCCTACGAGCAGTACTTC.

J is TRBJ1-1 and V is TRBV30, with 8 bases lining up with TRBD1. The ends lost 1 base at V and 7 bases at J; junction bases unmatched: 2. The CDR3 contains 12 residues. Germline CDR1 reads GTSNPN; CDR2 reads SVGIG (reference sequence). The CDR3: CAWSGRGLEAFF. The DNA for the CDR3 is TGTGCCTGGAGTGGCAGGGGGCTTGAAGCTTTCTTT.

The chain links TRBV20-1 to TRBJ2-1; D is perhaps TRBD2 (6 bases). The CDR3 extends over 15 amino acids. V lost 0 bases, J lost 4 bases, and 13 bases lay in between. The V gene's germline CDR1 is DFQATT and CDR2 SNEGSKA (reference sequence). DNA for the CDR3: TGCAGTGCTAGAGATTTGCTAGCGCCGTACAATGAGCAGTTCTTC. Translating gives CSARDLLAPYNEQFF.

This chain uses TRBV5-1 with TRBJ1-2; D gene ambiguous. V was shortened by 0 bases and J by 3 bases, with 12 bases between the two germline ends. The germline gives CDR1 SGHRS, CDR2 YFSETQ. The CDR3 consists of 15 residues. The CDR3: CASSLVGTGDYGYTF. The CDR3 nucleotides read TGCGCCAGCAGCTTGGTTGGTACCGGGGACTATGGCTACACCTTC. Supplemented by reference TRBV5-1 and TRBJ1-2, the full variable domain reads KAGVTQTPRYLIKTRGQQVTLSCSPISGHRSVSWYQQTPGQGLQFLFEYFSETQRNKGNFPGRFSGRQFSNSRSEMNVSTLELGDSALYLCASSLVGTGDYGYTFGSGTRLTVV.

This clonotype has ten or more counts. This chain connects TRBV20-1 to TRBJ1-3, with D maybe TRBD1 (6 bases). The CDR3 sequence is 15 residues long. CDR1 and CDR2 (germline): DFQATT, SNEGSKA (reference sequence). V was shortened by 2 bases and J by 4 bases, with 15 bases between the two germline ends. CDR3 region: CSARKTGIVGNTIYF. DNA of the CDR3: TGCAGTGCTAGAAAAACAGGGATCGTGGGAAACACCATATATTTT.

The chain joins TRBV24-1 to TRBJ2-5; no reliable D call. This CDR3 has 13 residues. V was trimmed by 5 bases and J by 1 base, leaving 7 bases between them. Germline values: CDR1 KGHDR, CDR2 SFDVKD. CDR3 in DNA: TGTGCCACCAGTGTACGGGTCCAAGAGACCCAGTACTTC. Translation gives CATSVRVQETQYF.

Only a few counts were recorded for this clonotype. The V call is TRBV19, the J call TRBJ2-2; unclear D gene. The CDR3 consists of 15 residues. Germline-derived CDR1 and CDR2 are LNHDA and SQIVND (reference sequence). V was cut by 3 bases and J by 4 bases, with 12 bases left in between. CDR3 sequence reads: CASSIGRPGTGELFF. CDR3 bases: TGTGCCAGTAGTATTGGCCGACCGGGCACCGGGGAGCTGTTTTTT.

The J gene is TRBJ2-7, the V gene TRBV20-1; possibly TRBD1 or TRBD2 for D (5 bases each). Germline loops: CDR1 DFQATT, CDR2 SNEGSKA (reference sequence). V lost 1 base to trimming and J lost 3 bases, with 19 bases between them. CDR3 length: 16 amino acids. CDR3 sequence (DNA): TGCAGTGCTAGAGGACTCCGGGACGGAACCCTCTACGAGCAGTACGTC. Protein sequence: CSARGLRDGTLYEQYV.

This rearrangement joins TRBV20-1 to TRBJ2-7; TRBD1 is a possible D gene (6 bases). Trimming took off 6 bases at V and 3 bases at J, with 24 bases between the two ends. The CDR3 extends over 16 amino acids. Germline lookup yields CDR1 DFQATT and CDR2 SNEGSKA (reference sequence). The CDR3 spells CSAPQRGPWGLYEQYF. DNA of the CDR3: TGCAGTGCCCCCCAGCGTGGACCCTGGGGGCTCTACGAGCAGTACTTC.

This clonotype appeared many times. V usage is TRBV28 and J usage is TRBJ2-5; TRBD1 aligns across 10 bases. This CDR3 comprises 17 residues. The ends lost 5 bases at V and 0 bases at J; junction bases unmatched: 9. Germline loops: CDR1 MDHEN, CDR2 SYDVKM. CDR3: CASSPWDRGPYQETQYF. CDR3 sequence (DNA): TGTGCCAGCAGTCCGTGGGACAGGGGCCCCTACCAAGAGACCCAGTACTTC.

This chain joins TRBV5-4 and TRBJ2-2; D may be TRBD2 (5 bases). The V end was cut by 7 bases, the J end by 2 bases, with 18 bases between. The CDR3 runs 16 residues. Per the germline V gene, CDR1 is SGHNT and CDR2 is YYREEE (reference sequence). The DNA for the CDR3 is TGTGCCAGCGAGGACGCGAGTACTAGAAACACCGGGGAGCTGTTTTTT. It codes for CASEDASTRNTGELFF.

The J gene is TRBJ2-1, the V gene TRBV4-2; D is ambiguous. The CDR3 consists of 13 residues. The ends were cut back, 0 bases at V and 5 bases at J, with 5 bases in the middle. Germline V gene data show CDR1 as LGHNA and CDR2 as YNFKEQ. This CDR3 is CASSQDPDNEQFF. The CDR3 bases are TGTGCCAGCAGCCAAGATCCGGACAATGAGCAGTTCTTC.